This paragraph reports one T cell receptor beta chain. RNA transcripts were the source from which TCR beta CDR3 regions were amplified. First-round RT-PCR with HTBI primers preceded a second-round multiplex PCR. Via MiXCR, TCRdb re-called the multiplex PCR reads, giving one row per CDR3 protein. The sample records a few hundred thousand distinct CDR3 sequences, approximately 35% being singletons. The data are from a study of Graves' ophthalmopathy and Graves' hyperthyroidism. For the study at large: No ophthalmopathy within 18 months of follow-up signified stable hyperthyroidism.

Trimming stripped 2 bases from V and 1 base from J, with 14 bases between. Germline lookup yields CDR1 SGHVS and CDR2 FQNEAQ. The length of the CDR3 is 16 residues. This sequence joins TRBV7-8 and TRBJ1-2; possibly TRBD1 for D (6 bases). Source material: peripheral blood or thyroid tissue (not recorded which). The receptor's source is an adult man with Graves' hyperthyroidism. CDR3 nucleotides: TGTGCCAGCAGCTTATTCAGGGGTCTTCATAACTATGGCTACACCTTC. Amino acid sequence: CASSLFRGLHNYGYTF.